This T cell receptor (beta chain) was found in a study of tumor-infiltrating lymphocytes in primary liver carcinoma. Regarding the study as a whole: Compared with tumor region pairs, tumor-adjacent and tumor-blood pairs overlapped less.

From roughly 470 ng total RNA, TCR beta cDNA was generated with a primer in the constant region. Generation of the TCR beta libraries relied on three nested multiplex PCR rounds using slightly modified ARM-PCR. In the first two PCR rounds, TRBV1-TRBV30 forward primers were paired with a C-beta reverse primer, and each round lasted approximately 10 cycles. TCRdb used MiXCR to reprocess the multiplex PCR reads, holding one entry per CDR3 protein. The data hold 310,000 or so distinct CDR3 sequences, with nearly 60% observed a single time. In the case of this clonotype: Its antigen remains unknown. A much larger clonotype is one base distant, so this may be a read error.

For blood RNA, unsorted whole blood served as the source, and germline DNA was extracted too. The CDR3 consists of 15 residues. CDR1 and CDR2 from the germline V gene are SQVTM and ANQGSEA. The chain couples TRBV29-1 to TRBJ2-3, with 11 bases identical to TRBD2. This TCR was recovered from a woman aged 25 to 39 with primary liver carcinoma and hepatitis B virus infection. Sequencing was carried out using peripheral blood. The CDR3 loop is CSVAMGLADTDTQCF. The CDR3 DNA reads TGCAGCGTTGCAATGGGACTAGCGGACACAGATACGCAGTGTTTT.